These T cell receptor beta chains were read from a single sample in a study of identical twins. TCRdb re-called the 5' RACE reads with MiXCR, one entry per CDR3 protein. The table includes 1.5 million or so distinct CDR3 sequences, roughly 35% detected once. Sequenced: cord blood. These receptor sequences come from a newborn girl in good health. CDR3s include the opening cysteine and the closing phenylalanine or tryptophan. Fields, in order: clone size, D gene, V gene, J gene, CDR3 DNA, CDR3 protein. D genes are given only for firm matches. Clone size, where shown, is once, few, many, or a class for clones that have expanded.

>-|-|TRBV3-1|TRBJ1-2
TGTGCCAGCAGCCAAGGGACGGTCGGCTACACCTTC
CASSQGTVGYTF
>many|TRBD2|TRBV10-3|TRBJ2-3
TGTGCCATCAGCTGGACTAGCGGGAACCCAGATACGCAGTATTTT
CAISWTSGNPDTQYF
>few|TRBD2|TRBV20-1|TRBJ2-3
TGCAGTGCAATCATAGCGGGAGGGTCAGATACGCAGTATTTT
CSAIIAGGSDTQYF
>-|-|TRBV27|TRBJ1-5
TGTGCCAGCAGTTTAGACAGGAAGGGTCAGCCCCAGCATTTT
CASSLDRKGQPQHF
>-|-|TRBV3-1|TRBJ2-3
TGTGCCAGCAGCCAAGAGCTCCTTCAAGGGGATACGCAGTATTTT
CASSQELLQGDTQYF
>-|TRBD2|TRBV6-5|TRBJ2-7
TGTGCCAGCAGTTCTCGACTAGCGGGAGCTGTTGTTTACGAGCAGTACTTC
CASSSRLAGAVVYEQYF
>many|-|TRBV2|TRBJ2-5
TGTGCCAGCAGTACCGGACTGCAAGAGACCCAGTACTTC
CASSTGLQETQYF
>-|-|TRBV2|TRBJ2-7
TGTGCCAGCAGGATGGGGGTAGGGTCCTACGAGCAGTACTTC
CASRMGVGSYEQYF
>-|-|TRBV11-3|TRBJ2-3
TGTGCCAGCAGTTCCAGACTAGTCGATACGCAGTATTTT
CASSSRLVDTQYF
>-|-|TRBV12-3/TRBV12-4|TRBJ1-1
TGTGCCAGCAGCCCCCGACAGGCATACACTGAAGCTTTCTTT
CASSPRQAYTEAFF
>-|TRBD2|TRBV3-1|TRBJ2-5
TGTGCCAGCAGCCAATCAGTAGGGCTAGCGGTAGAGACCCAGTACTTC
CASSQSVGLAVETQYF
>-|TRBD2|TRBV7-6|TRBJ2-5
TGTGCCAGCAGCCTACTTACCCGGCCTAGCGGGAGTCTATACAATGAGCAGTACTTC
CASSLLTRPSGSLYNEQYF
>few|-|TRBV28|TRBJ1-5
TGTGCCAGCAGTTTATGGGGGCATAGCAATCAGCCCCAGCATTTT
CASSLWGHSNQPQHF
>-|-|TRBV14|TRBJ1-6
TGTGCCAGCAGCCAGACAGGATCCTATAATTCACCCCTCCACTTT
CASSQTGSYNSPLHF
>few|-|TRBV7-2|TRBJ2-1
TGTGCCAGCAGCCCCTCGGTTCCTCGAGAGCAGTTCTTC
CASSPSVPREQFF
>few|-|TRBV12-3/TRBV12-4|TRBJ1-1
TGTGCCAGCATCCCCGGGGAGGTCGTGGGGAACACTGAAGCTTTCTTT
CASIPGEVVGNTEAFF
>-|-|TRBV4-2|TRBJ2-1
TGTGCCAGCAGCCAAGATGTTTCCAGCTACAATGAGCAGTTCTTC
CASSQDVSSYNEQFF
>-|TRBD1|TRBV5-1|TRBJ1-2
TGCGCCAGCAGCTTGGATTCAGGGGGCGGCTACACCTTC
CASSLDSGGGYTF
>-|TRBD1|TRBV2|TRBJ1-1
TGTGCCAGCAGCCAAACAGGGGAGGAGAACACTGAAGCTTTCTTT
CASSQTGEENTEAFF
>-|-|TRBV7-2|TRBJ2-1
TGTGCCAGCAGCTTAGCGGCTAGCGAGTCCTACAATGAGCAGTTCTTC
CASSLAASESYNEQFF
>-|-|TRBV6-6|TRBJ2-7
TGTGCCAGCAGGGAGTTTGAGGCTTACGAGCAGTACTTC
CASREFEAYEQYF
>-|TRBD2|TRBV5-5|TRBJ2-3
TGTGCCAGCAGCCTGGGACTAGTCTCAGGAGATACGCAGTATTTT
CASSLGLVSGDTQYF
>many|-|TRBV29-1|TRBJ2-1
TGCAGCGTTGATGGGGGTGAGCAGTTCTTC
CSVDGGEQFF
>-|-|TRBV20-1|TRBJ2-1
TGCAGTGCTGAGATGGGTTACAATGAGCAGTTCTTC
CSAEMGYNEQFF
>-|TRBD1|TRBV9|TRBJ2-7
TGTGCCAGCAGCGCCCTAGTGACAGGGAACGAGCAGTACTTC
CASSALVTGNEQYF
>few|TRBD1|TRBV10-3|TRBJ2-7
TGTGCCATCAGTGAGTCGGGGACAGGGGTTTACGAGCAGTACTTC
CAISESGTGVYEQYF
>-|-|TRBV20-1|TRBJ1-3
TGCAGTGCTAGAGATAGGCAGGGCCCTGGAAACACCATATATTTT
CSARDRQGPGNTIYF
>-|-|TRBV5-6|TRBJ2-7
TGTGCCAGCAGGACCGTTGGGGAATACGAGCAGTACTTC
CASRTVGEYEQYF
>-|-|TRBV12-3/TRBV12-4|TRBJ2-3
TGTGCCAGCAGTTGGACACCTAGCACAGATACGCAGTATTTT
CASSWTPSTDTQYF
>few|-|TRBV12-3/TRBV12-4|TRBJ1-5
TGTGCCAGCAGTTTTCGACCCCCGGATCAGCCCCAGCATTTT
CASSFRPPDQPQHF
>-|-|TRBV20-1|TRBJ2-7
TGCAGTGCTATAAGGGCGTCAGTAATCTACGAGCAGTACTTC
CSAIRASVIYEQYF
>-|TRBD1|TRBV4-2|TRBJ2-5
TGTGCCAGCAGCCAAGACGTGGATACAGGGGGAAGAAGGTACCAAGAGACCCAGTACTTC
CASSQDVDTGGRRYQETQYF
>few|TRBD2|TRBV20-1|TRBJ2-5
TGCAGTGCTAGAAAGACTAGCGGGGAAGAGACCCAGTACTTC
CSARKTSGEETQYF
>-|-|TRBV7-2|TRBJ2-1
TGTGCCAGCAGCCCTAACCTACTGTTTACGCAGTTCTTC
CASSPNLLFTQFF
>few|-|TRBV7-6|TRBJ2-5
TGTGCCAGCAGCTTAGGAAGGGAATTACAGTACTTC
CASSLGRELQYF
>few|-|TRBV25-1|TRBJ1-1
TGTGCCAGCAGTGTCCTCACGAACACTGAAGCTTTCTTT
CASSVLTNTEAFF
>-|-|TRBV11-1|TRBJ2-4
TGTGCCAGCAGCGATCGACTGGGCCCCATAGCCAAAAACATTCAGTACTTC
CASSDRLGPIAKNIQYF
>few|-|TRBV5-6|TRBJ1-5
TGTGCCAGCAGCTTTCAGGGAAGGGGGAGCAATCAGCCCCAGCATTTT
CASSFQGRGSNQPQHF
>few|-|TRBV27|TRBJ2-3
TGTGCCAGCAGTTACGGACTGGGGAGGCAGTATTTT
CASSYGLGRQYF